The count of the clone carrying this T cell receptor (beta chain) is one. This sample was included in a study of blood T cell repertoires in COVID-19. Study-wide context: Acute-phase and convalescent COVID-19 samples originated in the United States, Italy and Spain. PBMCs, B-cell-depleted T cells, or T cells were the source of the cDNA or gDNA that made up the material.

In the original processing: Nucleated cell number was recorded as an estimate derived from reference gene primer amplification. TCRdb's copy holds only in-frame clones and misses some; the assay was immunoSEQ multiplex PCR. V and J calls and clone size come straight from that table; D and trimming were deduced from the DNA. The table lists 300,000 to 400,000 clones, around 83% of them singletons, with roughly 3% in the top ten. CDR3 length: 13 amino acids. V was trimmed by 6 bases and J by 2 bases, leaving 11 bases between them. The V gene's germline CDR1 is MNHEY and CDR2 SVGEGT. Material: peripheral blood. This TCR was sampled from a young man with active or convalescent COVID-19. The rearrangement uses TRBV6-2 or TRBV6-3 and TRBJ2-7, with D hard to call. The CDR3 DNA is TGTGCCAGCAGCCCCACCGCGCCCTACGAGCAGTACTTC. This translates into CASSPTAPYEQYF.